This T cell receptor beta chain stems from a study of sequential checkpoint blockade in melanoma. Overall study context: Patients were randomized 1:1 to nivolumab-then-ipilimumab or ipilimumab-then-nivolumab first-line.

The CDR3 runs to 14 residues. The germline V gene encodes CDR1 MNHNY and CDR2 SVGAGI (reference sequence). V was cut by 2 bases and J by 4 bases, with 11 bases left in between. Profiling relied on immunoSEQ multiplex PCR, and the TCRdb table lists in-frame clones only, not all of them. Among 25,000 to 30,000 clones listed, around three quarters were seen once. Treatment noted: randomized to nivolumab then ipilimumab (arm A) or the reverse (arm B). Patients had received no earlier DNA-damaging chemotherapy. Live CD3+CD8+ CD19− CD56− cells were sorted from PBMCs. The sample here was CD8+ T cells sorted from blood (inferred from file names), taken from a patient given nivolumab and ipilimumab in sequence. The TCR was taken from a human donor with melanoma. This chain uses TRBV6-6 with TRBJ2-5; D uncertain. The DNA of the CDR3 is TGTGCCAGCAGTTACACGGGTAATGGAGAGACCCAGTACTTC. Translated: CASSYTGNGETQYF.